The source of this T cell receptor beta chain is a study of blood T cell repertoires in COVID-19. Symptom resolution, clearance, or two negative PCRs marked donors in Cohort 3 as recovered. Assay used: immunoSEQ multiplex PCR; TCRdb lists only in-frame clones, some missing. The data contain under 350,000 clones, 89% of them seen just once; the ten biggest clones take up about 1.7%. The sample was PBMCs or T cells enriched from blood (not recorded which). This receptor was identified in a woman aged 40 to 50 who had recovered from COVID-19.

CDR3 amino acids: CASSRGGTASYEQYF. The DNA for the CDR3 is TGTGCCAGCAGCAGGGGGGGGACGGCCTCCTACGAGCAGTACTTC. The rearrangement uses TRBV7-2 and TRBJ2-7, with a tentative D call TRBD2 (7 bases). V was shortened by 5 bases and J by 0 bases, with 14 bases between the two germline ends. Germline lookup yields CDR1 SGHTA and CDR2 FQGNSA. CDR3 size: 15 residues.